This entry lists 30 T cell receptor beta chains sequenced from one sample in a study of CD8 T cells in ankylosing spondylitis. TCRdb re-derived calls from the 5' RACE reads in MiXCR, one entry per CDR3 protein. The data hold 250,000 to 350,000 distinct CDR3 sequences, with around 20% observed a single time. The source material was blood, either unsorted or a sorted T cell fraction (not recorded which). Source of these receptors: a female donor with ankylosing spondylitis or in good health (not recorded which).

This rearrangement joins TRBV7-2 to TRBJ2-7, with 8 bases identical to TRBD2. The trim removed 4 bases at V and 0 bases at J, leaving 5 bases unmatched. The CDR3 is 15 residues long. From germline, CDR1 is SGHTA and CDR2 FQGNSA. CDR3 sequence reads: CASSYRSGSSYEQYF. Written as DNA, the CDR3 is TGTGCCAGCAGCTACAGGAGCGGGAGCTCCTACGAGCAGTACTTC.

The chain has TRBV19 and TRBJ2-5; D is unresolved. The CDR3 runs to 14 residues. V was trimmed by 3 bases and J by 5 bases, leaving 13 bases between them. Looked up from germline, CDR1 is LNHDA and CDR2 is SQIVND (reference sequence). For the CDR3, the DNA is TGTGCCAGTAGTATTAGCCTAGATAGGGAGACCCAGTACTTC. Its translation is CASSISLDRETQYF.

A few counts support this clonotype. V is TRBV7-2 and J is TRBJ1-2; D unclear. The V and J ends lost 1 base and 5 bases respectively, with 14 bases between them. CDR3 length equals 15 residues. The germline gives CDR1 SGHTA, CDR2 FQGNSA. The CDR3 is CASSLVGSQEYGYTF. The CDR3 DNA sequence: TGTGCCAGCAGCTTAGTGGGGAGTCAGGAGTATGGCTACACCTTC.

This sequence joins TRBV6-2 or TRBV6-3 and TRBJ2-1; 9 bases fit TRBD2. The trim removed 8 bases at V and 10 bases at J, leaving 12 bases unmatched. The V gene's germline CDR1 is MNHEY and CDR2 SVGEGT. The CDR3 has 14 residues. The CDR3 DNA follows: TGTGCCAGCCAGCGGGAGGCCCTAGGGGGGGAGCAGTTCTTC. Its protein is CASQREALGGEQFF.

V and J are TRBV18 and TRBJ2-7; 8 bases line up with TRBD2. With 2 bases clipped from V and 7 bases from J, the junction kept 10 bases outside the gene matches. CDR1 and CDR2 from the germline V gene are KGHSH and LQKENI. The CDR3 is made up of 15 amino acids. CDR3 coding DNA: TGTGCCAGCTCACCAATTAGCGGGGCGGTTGGGGAGCAGTACTTC. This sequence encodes CASSPISGAVGEQYF.

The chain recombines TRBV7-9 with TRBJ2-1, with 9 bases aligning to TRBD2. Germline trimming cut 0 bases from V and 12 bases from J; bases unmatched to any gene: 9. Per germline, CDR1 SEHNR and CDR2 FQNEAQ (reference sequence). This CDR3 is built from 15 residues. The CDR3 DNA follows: TGTGCCAGCAGCTTAGCTACTCCTCGAGCGGGGGGGCAGTTCTTC. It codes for CASSLATPRAGGQFF.

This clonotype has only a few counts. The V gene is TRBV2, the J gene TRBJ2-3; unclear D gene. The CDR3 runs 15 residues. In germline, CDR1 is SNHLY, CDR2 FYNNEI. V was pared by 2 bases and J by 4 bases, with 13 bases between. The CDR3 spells CASSERLVGADTQYF. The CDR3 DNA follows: TGTGCCAGCAGTGAACGGCTAGTAGGCGCAGATACGCAGTATTTT.

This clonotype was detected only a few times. CDR3 region: CAISPDLVSYNEQFF. The DNA for the CDR3 is TGTGCCATCAGTCCGGACCTCGTCTCCTACAATGAGCAGTTCTTC. The chain couples TRBV10-3 to TRBJ2-1; D not resolved. Looked up from germline, CDR1 is ENHRY and CDR2 is SYGVKD. With 5 bases removed from V and 0 bases from J, the gap between germline ends came to 11 bases. This CDR3 is built from 15 residues.

The CDR3 protein is CASSESAIEWETQYF. CDR3 in DNA: TGCGCCAGCAGTGAGTCGGCTATTGAGTGGGAGACCCAGTACTTC. The gene calls are TRBV10-1 and TRBJ2-5; D gene ambiguous. Trimming removed 0 bases at V and 5 bases at J, with 13 bases between. Germline-derived CDR1 and CDR2 are WNHNN and SYGVQD (reference sequence). The CDR3 is made up of 15 amino acids.

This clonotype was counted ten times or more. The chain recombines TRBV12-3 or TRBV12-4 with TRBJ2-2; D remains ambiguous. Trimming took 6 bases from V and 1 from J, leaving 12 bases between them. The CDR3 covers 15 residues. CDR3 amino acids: CASRYRLRNTGELFF. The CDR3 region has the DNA TGTGCCAGCAGGTACAGACTTCGGAACACCGGGGAGCTGTTTTTT.

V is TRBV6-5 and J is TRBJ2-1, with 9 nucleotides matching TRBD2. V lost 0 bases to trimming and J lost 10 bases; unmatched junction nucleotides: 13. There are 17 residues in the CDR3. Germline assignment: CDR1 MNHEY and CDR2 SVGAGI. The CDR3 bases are TGTGCCAGCAGTTACTCGAGTGCTAGCGGGGTATACCGGGAGCAGTTCTTC. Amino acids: CASSYSSASGVYREQFF.

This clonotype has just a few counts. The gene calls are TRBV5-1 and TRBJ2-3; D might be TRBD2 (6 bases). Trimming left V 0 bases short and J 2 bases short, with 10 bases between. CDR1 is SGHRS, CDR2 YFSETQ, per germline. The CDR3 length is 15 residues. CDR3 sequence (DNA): TGCGCCAGCAGCTTGGGTAGCGGAAACACAGATACGCAGTATTTT. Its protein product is CASSLGSGNTDTQYF.

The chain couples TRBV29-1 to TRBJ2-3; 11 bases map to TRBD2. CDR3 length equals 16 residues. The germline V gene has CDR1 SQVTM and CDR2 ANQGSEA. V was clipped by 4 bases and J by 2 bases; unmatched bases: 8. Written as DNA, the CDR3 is TGCAGCGTTGCCCTGCTAGCGGGAGGCCCCACAGATACGCAGTATTTT. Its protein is CSVALLAGGPTDTQYF.

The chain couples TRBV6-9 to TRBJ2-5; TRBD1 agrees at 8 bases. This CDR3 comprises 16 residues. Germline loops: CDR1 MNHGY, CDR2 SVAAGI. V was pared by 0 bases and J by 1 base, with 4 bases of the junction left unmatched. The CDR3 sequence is CASSYSRTGPQETQYF. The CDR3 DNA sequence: TGTGCCAGCAGTTATTCAAGGACAGGGCCCCAAGAGACCCAGTACTTC.

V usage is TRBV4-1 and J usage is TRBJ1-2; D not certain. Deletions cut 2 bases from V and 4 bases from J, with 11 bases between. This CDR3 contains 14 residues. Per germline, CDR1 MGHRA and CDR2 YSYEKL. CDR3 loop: CASSQLRGFYGYTF. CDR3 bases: TGCGCCAGCAGCCAACTACGCGGGTTCTATGGCTACACCTTC.

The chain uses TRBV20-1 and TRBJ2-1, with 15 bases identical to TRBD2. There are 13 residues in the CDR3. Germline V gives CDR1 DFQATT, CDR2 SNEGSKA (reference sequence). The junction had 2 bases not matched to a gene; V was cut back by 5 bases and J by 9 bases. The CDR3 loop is CSAGGLAGGEQFF. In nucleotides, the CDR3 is TGCAGTGCTGGGGGACTAGCGGGAGGTGAGCAGTTCTTC.

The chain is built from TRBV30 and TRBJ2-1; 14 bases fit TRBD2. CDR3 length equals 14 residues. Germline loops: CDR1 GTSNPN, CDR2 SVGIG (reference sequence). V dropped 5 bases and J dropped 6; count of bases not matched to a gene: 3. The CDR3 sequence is CAWSGTSGSNEQFF. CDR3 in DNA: TGTGCCTGGTCCGGGACTAGCGGGAGCAATGAGCAGTTCTTC.

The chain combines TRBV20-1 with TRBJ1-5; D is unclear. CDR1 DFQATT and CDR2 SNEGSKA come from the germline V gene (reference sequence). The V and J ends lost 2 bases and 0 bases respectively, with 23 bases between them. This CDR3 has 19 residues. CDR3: CSARRKGTPGPYSNQPQHF. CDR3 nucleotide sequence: TGCAGTGCTAGACGCAAAGGAACCCCTGGTCCCTATAGCAATCAGCCCCAGCATTTT.

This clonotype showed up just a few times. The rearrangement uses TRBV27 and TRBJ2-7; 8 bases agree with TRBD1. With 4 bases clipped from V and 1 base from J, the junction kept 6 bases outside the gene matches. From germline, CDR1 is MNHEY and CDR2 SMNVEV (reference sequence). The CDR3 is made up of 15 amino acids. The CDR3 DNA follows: TGTGCCAGCAGTTCCGGACAGGGTGGGTCCTACGAGCAGTACTTC. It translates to CASSSGQGGSYEQYF.

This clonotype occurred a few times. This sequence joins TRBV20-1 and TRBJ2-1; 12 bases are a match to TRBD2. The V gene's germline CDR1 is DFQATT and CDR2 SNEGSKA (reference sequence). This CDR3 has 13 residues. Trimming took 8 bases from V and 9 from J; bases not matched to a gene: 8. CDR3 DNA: TGCAGTACTGAGACTAGCGGGAGCACTGAGCAGTTCTTC. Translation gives CSTETSGSTEQFF.

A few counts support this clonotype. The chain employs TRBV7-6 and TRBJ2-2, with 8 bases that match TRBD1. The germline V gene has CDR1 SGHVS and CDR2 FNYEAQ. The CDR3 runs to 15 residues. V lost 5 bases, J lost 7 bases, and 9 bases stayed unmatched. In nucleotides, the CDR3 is TGTGCCAGCAGCCCGTCGGACAGGGTCTTCGGGGAGCTGTTTTTT. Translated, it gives CASSPSDRVFGELFF.

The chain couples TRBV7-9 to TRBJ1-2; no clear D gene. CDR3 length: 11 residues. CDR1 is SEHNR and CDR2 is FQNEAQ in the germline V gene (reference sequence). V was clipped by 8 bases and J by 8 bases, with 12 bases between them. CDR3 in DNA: TGTGCCAGCGGCCCCTCTGAGGGCTACACCTTC. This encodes CASGPSEGYTF.

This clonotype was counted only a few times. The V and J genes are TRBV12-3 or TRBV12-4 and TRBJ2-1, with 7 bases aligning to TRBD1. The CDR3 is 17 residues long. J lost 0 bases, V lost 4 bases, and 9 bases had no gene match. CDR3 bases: TGTGCCAGCAGTTCTCCCCCGGGACAGAGCTCCTACAATGAGCAGTTCTTC. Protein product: CASSSPPGQSSYNEQFF.

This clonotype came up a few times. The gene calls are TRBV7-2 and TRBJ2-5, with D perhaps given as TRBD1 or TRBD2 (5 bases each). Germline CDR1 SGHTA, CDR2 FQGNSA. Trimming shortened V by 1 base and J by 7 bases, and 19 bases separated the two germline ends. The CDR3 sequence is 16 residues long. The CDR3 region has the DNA TGTGCCAGCAGCTTAGAGGGACGGGCAAGCCTATCGACCCAGTACTTC. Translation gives CASSLEGRASLSTQYF.

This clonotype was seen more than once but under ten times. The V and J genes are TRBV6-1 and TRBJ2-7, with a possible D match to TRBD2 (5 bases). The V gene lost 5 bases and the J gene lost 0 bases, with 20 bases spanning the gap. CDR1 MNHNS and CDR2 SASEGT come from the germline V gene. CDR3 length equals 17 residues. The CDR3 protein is CASSPLGFGEPSYEQYF. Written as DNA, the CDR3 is TGTGCCAGCAGTCCTCTCGGGTTTGGGGAGCCCTCCTACGAGCAGTACTTC.

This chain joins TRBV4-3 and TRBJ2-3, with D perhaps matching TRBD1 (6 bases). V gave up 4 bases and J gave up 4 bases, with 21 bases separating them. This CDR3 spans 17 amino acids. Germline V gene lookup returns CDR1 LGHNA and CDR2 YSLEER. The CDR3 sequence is CASSRLTGTTESDTQYF. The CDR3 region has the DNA TGCGCCAGCAGCCGGCTCACAGGGACCACCGAGTCAGATACGCAGTATTTT.

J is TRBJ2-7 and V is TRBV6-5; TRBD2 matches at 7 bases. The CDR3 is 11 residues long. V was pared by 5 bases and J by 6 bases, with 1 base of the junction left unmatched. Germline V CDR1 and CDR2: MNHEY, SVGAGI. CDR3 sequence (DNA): TGTGCCAGCAGTCGGGAGGCCGAGCAGTACTTC. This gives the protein CASSREAEQYF.

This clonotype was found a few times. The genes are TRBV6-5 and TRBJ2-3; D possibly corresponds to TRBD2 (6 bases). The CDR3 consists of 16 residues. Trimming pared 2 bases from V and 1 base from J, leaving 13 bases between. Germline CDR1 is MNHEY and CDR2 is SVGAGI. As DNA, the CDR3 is TGTGCCAGCAGTTACGGGGCGGGGACTGGCACAGATACGCAGTATTTT. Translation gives CASSYGAGTGTDTQYF.

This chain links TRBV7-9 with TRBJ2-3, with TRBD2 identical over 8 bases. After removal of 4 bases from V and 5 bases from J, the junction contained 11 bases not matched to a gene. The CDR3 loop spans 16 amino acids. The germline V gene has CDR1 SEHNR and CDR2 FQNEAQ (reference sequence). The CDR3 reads CASSSSGRGGGDTQYF. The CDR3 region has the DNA TGTGCCAGCAGCTCAAGCGGGAGAGGGGGGGGAGATACGCAGTATTTT.

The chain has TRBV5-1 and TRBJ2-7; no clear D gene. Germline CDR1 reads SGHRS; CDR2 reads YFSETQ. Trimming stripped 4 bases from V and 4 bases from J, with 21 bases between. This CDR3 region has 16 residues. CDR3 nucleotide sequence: TGCGCCAGCAGCCCGCATCGAATGGATTCCCTTTACGAGCAGTACTTC. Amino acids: CASSPHRMDSLYEQYF.